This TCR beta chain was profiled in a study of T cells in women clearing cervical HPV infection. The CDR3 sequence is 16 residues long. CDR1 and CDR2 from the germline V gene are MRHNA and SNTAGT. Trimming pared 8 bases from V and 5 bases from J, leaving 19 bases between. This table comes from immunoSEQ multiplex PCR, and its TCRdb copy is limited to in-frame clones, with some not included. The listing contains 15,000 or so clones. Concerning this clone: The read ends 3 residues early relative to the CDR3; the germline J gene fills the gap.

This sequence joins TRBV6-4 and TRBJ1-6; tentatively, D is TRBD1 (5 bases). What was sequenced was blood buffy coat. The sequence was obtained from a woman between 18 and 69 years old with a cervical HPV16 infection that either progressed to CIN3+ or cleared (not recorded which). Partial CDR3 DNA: TGTGCCAGCGGTGGGGCCAGAAGACCTAATAATTCACCC. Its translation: CASGGARRPNNSP. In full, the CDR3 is CASGGARRPNNSPLHF.